The clone carrying this TCR beta chain was seen only once. These data are taken from a study of cytomegalovirus exposure and HLA in healthy donors. Here immunoSEQ multiplex PCR was the method, and the copy in TCRdb shows in-frame clones only, minus some. The sample yields hundreds of thousands of clones, roughly 88% seen once. CDR3 length: 13 residues. The germline gives CDR1 MGHDK, CDR2 SYGVNS. V was shortened by 7 bases and J by 5 bases, with 11 bases between the two germline ends. The sequencing input was PBMCs. The chain employs TRBV25-1 and TRBJ1-4; D is possibly TRBD1 (5 bases). The clonotype comes from a woman between 18 and 30 years old in good health and CMV-seronegative. CDR3 bases: TGTGCCAGCAATGGGGGGACGAATGAAAAACTGTTTTTT. Translation gives CASNGGTNEKLFF.